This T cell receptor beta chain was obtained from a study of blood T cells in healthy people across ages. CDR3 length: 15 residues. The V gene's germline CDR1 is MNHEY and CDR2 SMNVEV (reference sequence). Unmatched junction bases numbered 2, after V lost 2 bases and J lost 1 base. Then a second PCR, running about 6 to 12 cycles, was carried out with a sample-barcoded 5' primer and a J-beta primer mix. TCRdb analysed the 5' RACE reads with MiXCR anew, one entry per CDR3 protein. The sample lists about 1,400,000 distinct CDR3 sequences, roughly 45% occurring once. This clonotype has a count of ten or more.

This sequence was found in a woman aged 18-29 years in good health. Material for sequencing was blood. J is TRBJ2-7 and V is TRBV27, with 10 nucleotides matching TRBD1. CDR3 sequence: CASSLGTGASYEQYF. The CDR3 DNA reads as TGTGCCAGCAGTTTAGGGACAGGGGCTTCCTACGAGCAGTACTTC.